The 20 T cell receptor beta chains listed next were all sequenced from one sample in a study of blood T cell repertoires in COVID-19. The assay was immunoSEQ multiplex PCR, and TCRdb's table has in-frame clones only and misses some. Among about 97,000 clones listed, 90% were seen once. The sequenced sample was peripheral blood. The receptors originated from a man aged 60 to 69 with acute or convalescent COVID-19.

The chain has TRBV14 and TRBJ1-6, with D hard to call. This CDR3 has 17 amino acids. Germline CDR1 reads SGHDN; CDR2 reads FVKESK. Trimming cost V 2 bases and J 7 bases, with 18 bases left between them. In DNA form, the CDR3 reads TGTGCCAGCAGCCAATACCCCCCGGGTTTTCGGAATTCACCCCTCCACTTT. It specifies CASSQYPPGFRNSPLHF. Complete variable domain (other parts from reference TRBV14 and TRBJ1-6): EAGVTQFPSHSVIEKGQTVTLRCDPISGHDNLYWYRRVMGKEIKFLLHFVKESKQDESGMPNNRFLAERTGGTYSTLKVQPAELEDSGVYFCASSQYPPGFRNSPLHFGNGTRLTVT.

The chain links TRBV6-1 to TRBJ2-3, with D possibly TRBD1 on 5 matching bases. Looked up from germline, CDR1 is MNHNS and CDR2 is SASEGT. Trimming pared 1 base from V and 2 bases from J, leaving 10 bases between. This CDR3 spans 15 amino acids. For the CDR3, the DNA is TGTGCCAGCAGTGAAGACGACAGAATCACAGATACGCAGTATTTT. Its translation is CASSEDDRITDTQYF.

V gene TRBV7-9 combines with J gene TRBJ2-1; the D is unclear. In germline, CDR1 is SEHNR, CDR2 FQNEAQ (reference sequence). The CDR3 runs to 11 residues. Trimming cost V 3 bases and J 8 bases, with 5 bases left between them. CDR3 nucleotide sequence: TGTGCCAGCAGCTTGGCCGATGAGCAGTTCTTC. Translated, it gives CASSLADEQFF.

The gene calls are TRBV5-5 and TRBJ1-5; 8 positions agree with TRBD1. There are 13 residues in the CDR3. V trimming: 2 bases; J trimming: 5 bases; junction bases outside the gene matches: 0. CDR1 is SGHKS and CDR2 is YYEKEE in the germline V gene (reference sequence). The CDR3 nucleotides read TGTGCCAGCAGCTTACAGGGGGATCAGCCCCAGCATTTT. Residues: CASSLQGDQPQHF.

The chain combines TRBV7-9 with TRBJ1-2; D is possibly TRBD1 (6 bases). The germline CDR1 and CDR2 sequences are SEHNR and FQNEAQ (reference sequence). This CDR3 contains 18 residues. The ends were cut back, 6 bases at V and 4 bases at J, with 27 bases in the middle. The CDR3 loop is CASSQQGGALGSIYGYTF. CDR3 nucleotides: TGTGCCAGCAGTCAACAGGGCGGAGCATTGGGTTCTATCTATGGCTACACCTTC.

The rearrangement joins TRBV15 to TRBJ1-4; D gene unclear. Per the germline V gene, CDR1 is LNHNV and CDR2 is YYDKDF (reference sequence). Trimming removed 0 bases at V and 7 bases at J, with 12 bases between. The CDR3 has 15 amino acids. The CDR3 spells CATSREMIAGEKLFF. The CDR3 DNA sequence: TGTGCCACCAGCAGAGAGATGATCGCCGGTGAAAAACTGTTTTTT.

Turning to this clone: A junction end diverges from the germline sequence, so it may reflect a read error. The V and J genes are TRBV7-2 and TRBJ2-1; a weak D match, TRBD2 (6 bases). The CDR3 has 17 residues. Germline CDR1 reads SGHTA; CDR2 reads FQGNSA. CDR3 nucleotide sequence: TGTGCCAGCAGCCTAGCCATCCCGGGACTCTCCTACAATGAGCAGTTCTTC. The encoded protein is CASSLAIPGLSYNEQFF.

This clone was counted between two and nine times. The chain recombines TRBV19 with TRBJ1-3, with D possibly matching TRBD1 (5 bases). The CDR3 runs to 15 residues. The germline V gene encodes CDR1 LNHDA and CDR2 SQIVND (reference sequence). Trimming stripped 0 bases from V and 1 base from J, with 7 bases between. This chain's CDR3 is CASSIDRASGNTIYF. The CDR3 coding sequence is TGTGCCAGTAGTATAGACAGGGCGTCTGGAAACACCATATATTTT.

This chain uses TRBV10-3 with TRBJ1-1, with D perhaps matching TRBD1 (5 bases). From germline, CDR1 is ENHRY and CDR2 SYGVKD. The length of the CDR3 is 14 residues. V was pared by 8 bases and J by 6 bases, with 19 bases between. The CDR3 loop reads CAISPPVQGAEAFF. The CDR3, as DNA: TGTGCCATCTCCCCTCCAGTGCAGGGCGCTGAAGCTTTCTTT.

The CDR3 reads CASSQQAAYGYTF. The DNA for the CDR3 is TGTGCCAGCAGCCAACAGGCCGCGTATGGCTACACCTTC. The V call is TRBV14, the J call TRBJ1-2; no firm D call. Germline-derived CDR1 and CDR2 are SGHDN and FVKESK. V was clipped by 2 bases and J by 5 bases, with 9 bases between them. CDR3 length equals 13 residues. The variable domain in full, with the rest retrieved from reference TRBV14 and TRBJ1-2, is EAGVTQFPSHSVIEKGQTVTLRCDPISGHDNLYWYRRVMGKEIKFLLHFVKESKQDESGMPNNRFLAERTGGTYSTLKVQPAELEDSGVYFCASSQQAAYGYTFGSGTRLTVV.

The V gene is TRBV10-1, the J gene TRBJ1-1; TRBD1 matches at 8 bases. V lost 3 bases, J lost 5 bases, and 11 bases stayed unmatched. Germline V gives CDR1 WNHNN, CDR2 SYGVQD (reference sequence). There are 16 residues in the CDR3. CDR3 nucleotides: TGCGCCAGCAGTGAACATCCCAGGGGGCCGGTGACTGAAGCTTTCTTT. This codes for CASSEHPRGPVTEAFF.

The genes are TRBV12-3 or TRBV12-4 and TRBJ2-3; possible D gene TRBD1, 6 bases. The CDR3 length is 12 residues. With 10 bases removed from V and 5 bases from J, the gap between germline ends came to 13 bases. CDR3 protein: CAIGTSGDTQYF. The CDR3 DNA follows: TGTGCCATCGGGACATCGGGAGATACGCAGTATTTT.

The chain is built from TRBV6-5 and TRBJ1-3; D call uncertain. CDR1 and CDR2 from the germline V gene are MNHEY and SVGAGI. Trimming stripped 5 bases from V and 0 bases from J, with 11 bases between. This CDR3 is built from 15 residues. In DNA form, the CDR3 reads TGTGCCAGCAGTCGTGACTCCAACTCTGGAAACACCATATATTTT. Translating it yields CASSRDSNSGNTIYF.

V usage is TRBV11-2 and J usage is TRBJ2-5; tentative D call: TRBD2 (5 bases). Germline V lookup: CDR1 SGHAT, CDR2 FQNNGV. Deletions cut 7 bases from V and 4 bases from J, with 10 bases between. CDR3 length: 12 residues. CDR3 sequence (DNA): TGTGCCAGCACGGAGGTCGGAGAGACCCAGTACTTC. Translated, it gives CASTEVGETQYF.

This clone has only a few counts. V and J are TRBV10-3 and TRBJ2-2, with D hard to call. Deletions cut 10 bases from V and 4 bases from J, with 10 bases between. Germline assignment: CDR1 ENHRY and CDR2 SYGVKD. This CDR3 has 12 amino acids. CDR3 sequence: CATRMSTGELFF. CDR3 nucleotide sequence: TGTGCCACCAGGATGAGCACCGGGGAGCTGTTTTTT.

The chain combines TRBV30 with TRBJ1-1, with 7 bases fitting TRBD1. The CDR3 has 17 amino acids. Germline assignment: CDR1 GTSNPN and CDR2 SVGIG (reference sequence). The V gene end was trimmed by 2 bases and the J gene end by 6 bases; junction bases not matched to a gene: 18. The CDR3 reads CAWSPRDRARWEAEAFF. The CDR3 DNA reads TGTGCCTGGAGTCCACGCGACAGGGCGCGGTGGGAGGCTGAAGCTTTCTTT.

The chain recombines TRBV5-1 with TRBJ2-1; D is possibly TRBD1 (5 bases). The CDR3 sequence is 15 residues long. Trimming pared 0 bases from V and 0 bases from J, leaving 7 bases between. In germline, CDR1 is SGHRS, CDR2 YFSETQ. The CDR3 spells CASSLAQASYNEQFF. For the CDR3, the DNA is TGCGCCAGCAGCTTGGCACAGGCCTCCTACAATGAGCAGTTCTTC.

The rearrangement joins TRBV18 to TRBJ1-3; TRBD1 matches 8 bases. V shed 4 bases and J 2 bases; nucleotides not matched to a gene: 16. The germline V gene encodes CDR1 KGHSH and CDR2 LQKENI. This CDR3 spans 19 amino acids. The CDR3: CASSRKQGDDGVTGNTIYF. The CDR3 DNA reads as TGTGCCAGCTCACGAAAACAGGGGGACGACGGAGTAACTGGAAACACCATATATTTT.

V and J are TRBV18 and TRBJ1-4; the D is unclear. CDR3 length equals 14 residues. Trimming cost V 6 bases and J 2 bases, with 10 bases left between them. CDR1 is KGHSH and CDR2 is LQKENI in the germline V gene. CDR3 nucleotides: TGTGCCAGCTCCCTCGGGTCGACTAATGAAAAACTGTTTTTT. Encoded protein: CASSLGSTNEKLFF.

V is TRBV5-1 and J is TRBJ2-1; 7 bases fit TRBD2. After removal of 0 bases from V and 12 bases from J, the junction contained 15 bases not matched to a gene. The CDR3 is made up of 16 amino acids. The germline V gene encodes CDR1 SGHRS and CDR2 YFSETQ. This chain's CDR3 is CASSLEVHGGGNGQFF. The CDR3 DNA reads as TGCGCCAGCAGCTTGGAGGTACATGGCGGGGGTAACGGGCAGTTCTTC.